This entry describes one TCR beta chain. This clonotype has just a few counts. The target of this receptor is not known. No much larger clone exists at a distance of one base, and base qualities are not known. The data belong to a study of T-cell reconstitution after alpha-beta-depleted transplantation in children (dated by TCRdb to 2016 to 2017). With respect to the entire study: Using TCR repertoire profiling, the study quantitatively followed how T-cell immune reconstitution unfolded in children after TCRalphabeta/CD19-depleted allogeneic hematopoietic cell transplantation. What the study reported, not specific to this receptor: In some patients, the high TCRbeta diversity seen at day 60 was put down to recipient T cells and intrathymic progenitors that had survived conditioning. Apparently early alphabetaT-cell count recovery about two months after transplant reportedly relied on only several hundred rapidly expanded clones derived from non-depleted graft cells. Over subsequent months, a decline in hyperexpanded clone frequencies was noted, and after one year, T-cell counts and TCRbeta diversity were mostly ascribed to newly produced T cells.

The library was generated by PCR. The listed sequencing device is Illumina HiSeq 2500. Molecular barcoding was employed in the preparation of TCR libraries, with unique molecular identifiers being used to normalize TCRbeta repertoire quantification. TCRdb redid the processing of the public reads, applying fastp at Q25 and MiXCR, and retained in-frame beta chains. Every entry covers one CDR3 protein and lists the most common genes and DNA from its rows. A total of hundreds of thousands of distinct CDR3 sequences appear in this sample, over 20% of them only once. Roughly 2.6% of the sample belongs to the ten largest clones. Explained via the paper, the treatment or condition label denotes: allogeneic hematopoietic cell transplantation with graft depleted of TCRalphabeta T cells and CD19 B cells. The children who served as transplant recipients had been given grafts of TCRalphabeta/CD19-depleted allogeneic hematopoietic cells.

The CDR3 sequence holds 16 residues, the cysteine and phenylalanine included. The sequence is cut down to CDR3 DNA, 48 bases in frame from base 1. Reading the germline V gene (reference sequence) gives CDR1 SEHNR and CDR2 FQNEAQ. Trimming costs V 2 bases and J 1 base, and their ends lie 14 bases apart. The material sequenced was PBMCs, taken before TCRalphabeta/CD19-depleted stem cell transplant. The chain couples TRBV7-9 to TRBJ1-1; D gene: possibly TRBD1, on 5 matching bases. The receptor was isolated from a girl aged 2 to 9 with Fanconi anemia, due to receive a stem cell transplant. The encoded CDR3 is CASSLNRWGANTEAFF. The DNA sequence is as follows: TGTGCCAGCAGCTTAAACCGGTGGGGCGCGAACACTGAAGCTTTCTTT.